This TCR beta chain is drawn from a study of cytomegalovirus exposure and HLA in healthy donors. The CDR3 sequence is 15 residues long. The germline CDR1 and CDR2 sequences are MGHRA and YSYEKL. V lost 4 bases to trimming and J lost 2 bases; unmatched junction nucleotides: 7. Primers: 60 Vbeta forward and 13 Jbeta reverse. Data came from immunoSEQ multiplex PCR; TCRdb stores just in-frame clones and leaves some out. This table has 100,000 or so clones, roughly 69% appearing once. The genes are TRBV4-1 and TRBJ2-5; 7 bases agree with TRBD1. The origin of this receptor is a man between 50 and 59 years old in good health and CMV-seropositive. Sequencing was carried out using PBMCs. CDR3: CASSRATGSQETQYF. The CDR3 coding sequence is TGCGCCAGCAGCCGAGCGACAGGGAGTCAAGAGACCCAGTACTTC.